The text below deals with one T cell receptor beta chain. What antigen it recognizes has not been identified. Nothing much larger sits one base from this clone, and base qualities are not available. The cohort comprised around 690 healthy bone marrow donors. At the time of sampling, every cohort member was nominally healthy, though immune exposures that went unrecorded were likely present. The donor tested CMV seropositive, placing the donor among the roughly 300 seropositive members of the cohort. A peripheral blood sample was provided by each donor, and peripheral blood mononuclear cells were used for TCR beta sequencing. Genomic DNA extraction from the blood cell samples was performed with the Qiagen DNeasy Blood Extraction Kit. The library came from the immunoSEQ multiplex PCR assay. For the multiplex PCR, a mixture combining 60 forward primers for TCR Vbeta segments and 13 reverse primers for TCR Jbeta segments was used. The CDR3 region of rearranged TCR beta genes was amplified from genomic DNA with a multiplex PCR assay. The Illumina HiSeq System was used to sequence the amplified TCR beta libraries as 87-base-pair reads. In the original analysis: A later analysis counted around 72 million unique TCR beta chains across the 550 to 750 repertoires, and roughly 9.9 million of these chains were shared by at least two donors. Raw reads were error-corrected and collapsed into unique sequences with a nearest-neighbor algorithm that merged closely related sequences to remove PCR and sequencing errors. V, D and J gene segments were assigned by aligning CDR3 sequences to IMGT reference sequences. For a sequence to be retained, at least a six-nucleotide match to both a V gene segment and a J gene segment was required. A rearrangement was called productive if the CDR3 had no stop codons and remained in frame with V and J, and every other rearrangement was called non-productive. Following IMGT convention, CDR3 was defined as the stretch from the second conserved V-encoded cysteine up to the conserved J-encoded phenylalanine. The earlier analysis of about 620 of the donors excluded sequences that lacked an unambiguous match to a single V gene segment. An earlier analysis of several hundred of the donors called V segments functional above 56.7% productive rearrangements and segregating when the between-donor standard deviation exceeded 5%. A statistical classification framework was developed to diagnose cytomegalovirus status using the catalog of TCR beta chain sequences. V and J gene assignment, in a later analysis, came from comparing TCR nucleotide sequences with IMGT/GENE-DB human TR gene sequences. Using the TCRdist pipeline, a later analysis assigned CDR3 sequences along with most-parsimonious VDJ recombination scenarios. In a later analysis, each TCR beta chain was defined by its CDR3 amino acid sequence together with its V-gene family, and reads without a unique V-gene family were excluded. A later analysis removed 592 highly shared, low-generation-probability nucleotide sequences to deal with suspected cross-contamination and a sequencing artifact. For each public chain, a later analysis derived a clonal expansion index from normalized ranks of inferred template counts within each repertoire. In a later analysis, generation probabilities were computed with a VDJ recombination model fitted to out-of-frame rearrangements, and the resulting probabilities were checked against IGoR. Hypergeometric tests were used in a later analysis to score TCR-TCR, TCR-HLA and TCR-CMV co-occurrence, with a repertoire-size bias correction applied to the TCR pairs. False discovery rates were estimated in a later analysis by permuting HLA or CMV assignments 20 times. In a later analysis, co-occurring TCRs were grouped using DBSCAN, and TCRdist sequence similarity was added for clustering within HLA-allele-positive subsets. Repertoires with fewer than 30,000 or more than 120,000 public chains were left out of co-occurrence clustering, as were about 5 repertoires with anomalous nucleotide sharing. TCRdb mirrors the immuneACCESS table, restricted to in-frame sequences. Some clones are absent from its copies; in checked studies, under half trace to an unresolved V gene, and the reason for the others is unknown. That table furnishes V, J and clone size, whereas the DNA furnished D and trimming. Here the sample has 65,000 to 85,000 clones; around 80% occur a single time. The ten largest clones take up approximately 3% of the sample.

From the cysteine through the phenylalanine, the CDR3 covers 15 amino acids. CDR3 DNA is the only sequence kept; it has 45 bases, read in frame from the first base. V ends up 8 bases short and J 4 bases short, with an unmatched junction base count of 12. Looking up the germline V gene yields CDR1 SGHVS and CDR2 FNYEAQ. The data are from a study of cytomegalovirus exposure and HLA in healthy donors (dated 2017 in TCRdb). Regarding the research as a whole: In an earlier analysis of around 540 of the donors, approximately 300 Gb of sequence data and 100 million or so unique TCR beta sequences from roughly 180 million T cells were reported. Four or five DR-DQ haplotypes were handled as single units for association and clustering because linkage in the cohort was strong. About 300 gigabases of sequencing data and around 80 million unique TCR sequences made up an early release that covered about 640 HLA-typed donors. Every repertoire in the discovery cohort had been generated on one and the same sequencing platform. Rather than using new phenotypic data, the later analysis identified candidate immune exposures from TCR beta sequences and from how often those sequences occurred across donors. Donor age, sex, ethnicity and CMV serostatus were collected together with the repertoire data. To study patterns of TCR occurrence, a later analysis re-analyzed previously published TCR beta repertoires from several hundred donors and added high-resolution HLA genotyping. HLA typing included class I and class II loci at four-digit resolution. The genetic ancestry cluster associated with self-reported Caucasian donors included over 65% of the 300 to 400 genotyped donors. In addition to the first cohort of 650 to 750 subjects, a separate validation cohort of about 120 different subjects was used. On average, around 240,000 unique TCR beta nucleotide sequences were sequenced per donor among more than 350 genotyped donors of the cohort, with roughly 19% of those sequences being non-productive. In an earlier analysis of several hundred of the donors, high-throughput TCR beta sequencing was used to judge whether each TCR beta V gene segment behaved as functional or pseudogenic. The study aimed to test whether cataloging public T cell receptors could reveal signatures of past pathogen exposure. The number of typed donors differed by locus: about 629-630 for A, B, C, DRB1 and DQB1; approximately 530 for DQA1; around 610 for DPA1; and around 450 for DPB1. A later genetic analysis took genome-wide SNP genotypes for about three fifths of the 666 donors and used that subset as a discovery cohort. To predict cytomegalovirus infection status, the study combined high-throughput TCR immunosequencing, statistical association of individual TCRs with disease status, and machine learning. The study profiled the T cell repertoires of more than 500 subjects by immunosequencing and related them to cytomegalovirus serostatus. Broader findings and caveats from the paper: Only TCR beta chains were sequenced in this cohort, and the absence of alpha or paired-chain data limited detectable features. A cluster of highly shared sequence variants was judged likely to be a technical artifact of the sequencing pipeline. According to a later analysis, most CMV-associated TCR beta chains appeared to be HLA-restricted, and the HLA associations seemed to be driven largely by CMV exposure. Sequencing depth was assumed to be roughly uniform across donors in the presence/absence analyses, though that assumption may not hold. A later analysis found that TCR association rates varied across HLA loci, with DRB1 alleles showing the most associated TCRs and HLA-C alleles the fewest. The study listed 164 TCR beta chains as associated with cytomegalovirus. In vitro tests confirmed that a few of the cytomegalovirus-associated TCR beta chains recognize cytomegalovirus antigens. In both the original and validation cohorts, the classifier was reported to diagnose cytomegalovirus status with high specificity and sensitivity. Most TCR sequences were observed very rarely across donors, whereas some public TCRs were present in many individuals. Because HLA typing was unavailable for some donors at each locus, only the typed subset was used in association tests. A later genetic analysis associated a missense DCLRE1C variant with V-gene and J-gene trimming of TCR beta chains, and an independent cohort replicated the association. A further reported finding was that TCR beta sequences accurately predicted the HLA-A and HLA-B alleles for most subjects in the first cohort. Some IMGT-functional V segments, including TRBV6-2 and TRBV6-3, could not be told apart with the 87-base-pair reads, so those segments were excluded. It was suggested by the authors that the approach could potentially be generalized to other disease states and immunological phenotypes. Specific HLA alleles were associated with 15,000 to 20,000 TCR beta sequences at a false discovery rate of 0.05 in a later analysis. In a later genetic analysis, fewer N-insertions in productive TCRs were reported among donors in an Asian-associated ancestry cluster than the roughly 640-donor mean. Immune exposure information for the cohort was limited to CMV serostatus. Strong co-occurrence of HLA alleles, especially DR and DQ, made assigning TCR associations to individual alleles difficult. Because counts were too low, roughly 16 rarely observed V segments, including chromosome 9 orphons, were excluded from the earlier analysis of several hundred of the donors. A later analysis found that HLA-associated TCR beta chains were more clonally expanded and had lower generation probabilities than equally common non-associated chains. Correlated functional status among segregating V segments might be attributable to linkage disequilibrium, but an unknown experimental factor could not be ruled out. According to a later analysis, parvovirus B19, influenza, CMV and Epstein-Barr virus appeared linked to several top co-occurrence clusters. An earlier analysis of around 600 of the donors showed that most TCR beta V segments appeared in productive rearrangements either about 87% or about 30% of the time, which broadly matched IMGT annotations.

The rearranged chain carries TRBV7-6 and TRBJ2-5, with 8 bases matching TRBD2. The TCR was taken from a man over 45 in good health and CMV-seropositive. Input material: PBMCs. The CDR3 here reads CASVARGGVGETQYF. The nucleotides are TGTGCCAGCGTTGCTCGGGGGGGGGTAGGAGAGACCCAGTACTTC.